The rows below give T cell receptor beta chains drawn from one sample of a study of T cell clonotyping in hematopoietic cell transplantation. The table came from immunoSEQ multiplex PCR; TCRdb's copy has only in-frame clones and leaves some out. The table records thousands of clones, approximately 94% of them present only once. The source material was peripheral blood mononuclear cells, sampled 30 days after allogeneic stem cell transplant. Every receptor here comes from a male patient aged 60-70 years who had an allogeneic stem cell transplant from an unrelated donor, so T cells may come from the graft donor. Some clones in this sample may be carry-over from other donors' samples. CDR3s include the opening cysteine and the closing phenylalanine or tryptophan. D genes are given only for firm matches. The size of a clone is reported for some rows only, either as once, few or many, or as a class for expanded clones.

>TRBV11-2|NA|TRBJ2-2|NA
TGTGCCAGCAGCTCGCCGACTTTTTACTACACCGGGGAGCTGTTTTTT
CASSSPTFYYTGELFF
>TRBV5-8|NA|TRBJ2-1|NA
TGTGCCAGCAGCTTGGTGGTGAATGAGCAGTTCTTC
CASSLVVNEQFF
>TRBV7-9|NA|TRBJ1-3|NA
TGTGCCAGCAGCTGGGTATCTGGAAACACCATATATTTT
CASSWVSGNTIYF
>TRBV28|NA|TRBJ1-5|NA
TGTGCCAGCAGCTGGGGGAACCTGGACGCCCAGCCCCAGCATTTT
CASSWGNLDAQPQHF
>TRBV4-1|NA|TRBJ2-5|TRBD2
TGCGCCAGCAGCCAAGGCCCGTTCGCGGGAGTGGGGCAAGAGACCCAGTACTTC
CASSQGPFAGVGQETQYF
>TRBV28|few|TRBJ1-2|NA
TGTGCCAGCAGTCTAAGGGTGTCCAGTGGCTACACCTTC
CASSLRVSSGYTF
>TRBV7-9|NA|TRBJ1-2|TRBD1
TGTGCCAGCAGCCTAGGGGGCCGAAACTATGGCTACACCTTC
CASSLGGRNYGYTF
>TRBV7-9|NA|TRBJ2-7|TRBD1
TGTGCCAGCAGCTTAGGGACAGGGGTCCCCTACGAGCAGTACTTC
CASSLGTGVPYEQYF
>TRBV28|once|TRBJ2-7|TRBD1
TGTGCCAGCAGTCGGACAGGGAAAACCTACGAGCAGTACTTC
CASSRTGKTYEQYF
>TRBV21-1|once|TRBJ2-7|NA
TGTGCCAGCAGCCCCTCAGGGTACGAGCAGTACTTC
CASSPSGYEQYF
>TRBV6-5|NA|TRBJ1-6|NA
TGTGCCAGCAGAGGTTTGGAAAATTCACCCCTCCACTTT
CASRGLENSPLHF
>TRBV10-3|NA|TRBJ1-1|NA
TGTGCCGGGCGGACCGATTCTGGTAACACTGAAGCTTTCTTT
CAGRTDSGNTEAFF
>TRBV5-4|NA|TRBJ1-2|NA
TGTGCCAGCAGCTTGGAGGCCCCTTCCTATGGCTACACCTTC
CASSLEAPSYGYTF
>TRBV20-1|NA|TRBJ2-3|NA
TGCAGTGCTACGAAATCAGATACGCAGTATTTT
CSATKSDTQYF
>TRBV2|NA|TRBJ2-7|NA
TGTGCCAGCAAGCGGGACAGCGCCTACGAGCAGTACTTC
CASKRDSAYEQYF
>TRBV7-9|NA|TRBJ1-3|NA
TGTGCCAGCAGCTTAGGAGTCGGCGCCCAGACTGGAAACACCATATATTTT
CASSLGVGAQTGNTIYF
>TRBV2|NA|TRBJ2-1|NA
TGTGCCAGCAGTGTCAGAATCAGGGCGTTCCATGAGCAGTTCTTC
CASSVRIRAFHEQFF
>TRBV2|NA|TRBJ2-7|TRBD2
TGTGCCAGCAGCCCGAGACTAGCGGGAGGTTCCTACGAGCAGTACTTC
CASSPRLAGGSYEQYF
>TRBV5-1|NA|TRBJ2-6|TRBD1
TGCGCCAGCAGCTTGTGGGCTGGGACAGGGGGGAGCAACGTCCTGACTTTC
CASSLWAGTGGSNVLTF
>TRBV2|NA|TRBJ2-1|TRBD2
TGTGCCAGACAAGGGACTAGCGCCGGAGGTGAGCAGTTCTTC
CARQGTSAGGEQFF
>TRBV5-1|once|TRBJ1-1|NA
TGCGCCAGCAGCTTGGACGGATTGAACACTGAAGCTTTCTTT
CASSLDGLNTEAFF
>TRBV11-1|NA|TRBJ2-7|NA
TGTGCCAGCAGCCGGGACTCTCACGAGCAGTACTTC
CASSRDSHEQYF
>TRBV28|NA|TRBJ1-5|TRBD1
TGTGCCAGCAGTTTTCTCTGGGACAGGGTAGAAGGAAATCAGCCCCAGCATTTT
CASSFLWDRVEGNQPQHF
>TRBV2|NA|TRBJ2-7|TRBD1
TGTGCCAGCAGGACAGGGATCTCTCCGGGCGAGCAGTACTTC
CASRTGISPGEQYF
>TRBV6-6|NA|TRBJ1-2|NA
TGTGCCAGCAGTTCTACGGGGAACTATGGCTACACCTTC
CASSSTGNYGYTF
>TRBV29-1|NA|TRBJ1-4|NA
TGCAGCGTTGGGTGGAGTAATGAAAAACTGTTTTTT
CSVGWSNEKLFF
>TRBV29-1|once|TRBJ1-1|TRBD1
TGCAGCGTCCGGACAGGGGGAAATGCTGAAGCTTTCTTT
CSVRTGGNAEAFF
>TRBV7-2|NA|TRBJ2-7|TRBD2
TGTGCCAGCAGCTCCGGACTAGCGGGAGTCGAGCAGTACTTC
CASSSGLAGVEQYF
>TRBV2|NA|TRBJ1-3|NA
TGTGCCAGCAGTGTGGACTCGGGGGCCGCTGGAAACACCATATATTTT
CASSVDSGAAGNTIYF
>TRBV4-3|NA|TRBJ1-2|NA
TGCGCCAGCAGCCAAGGGACAGTCTCTAACTATGGCTACACCTTC
CASSQGTVSNYGYTF
>TRBV4-3|NA|TRBJ1-1|TRBD1
TGCGCCAGCAGTCTCCGGACAGGGCCGAACACTGAAGCTTTCTTT
CASSLRTGPNTEAFF
>TRBV27|NA|TRBJ2-3|TRBD2
TGTGCCAGCAGTTTAGCGGGGCTAGCGGGAGGGTCAGATACGCAGTATTTT
CASSLAGLAGGSDTQYF
>TRBV28|NA|TRBJ2-2|NA
TGTGCCAGCCTTTCAGGGGGGGCGGACACCGGGGAGCTGTTTTTT
CASLSGGADTGELFF
>TRBV28|NA|TRBJ1-5|TRBD1
TGTGCCAGCAGGGTCTACAGGGGGCTTAGCAATCAGCCCCAGCATTTT
CASRVYRGLSNQPQHF
>TRBV6-5|NA|TRBJ2-6|NA
TGTGCCAGCAGTTCTCTCTCTGGGGCCAACGTCCTGACTTTC
CASSSLSGANVLTF
>TRBV4-3|NA|TRBJ1-1|NA
TGCGCCAGCAGCCCCGGCCCACCCGGGAACACTGAAGCTTTCTTT
CASSPGPPGNTEAFF
>TRBV6-6|NA|TRBJ2-6|NA
TGTGCCAGCAGGCCTCAGGGTACCGGGGCCAACGTCCTGACTTTC
CASRPQGTGANVLTF
>TRBV5-1|NA|TRBJ1-4|TRBD1
TGCGCCAGCAGCTCTGATCTACCGGGACAGACTAATGAAAAACTGTTTTTT
CASSSDLPGQTNEKLFF
>TRBV28|NA|TRBJ1-3|NA
TGTGCCAGCAGGAGAGGTTACTCTGGAAACACCATATATTTT
CASRRGYSGNTIYF
>TRBV28|NA|TRBJ1-5|NA
TGTGCCAGCAGACCAATAGGGGGTCATCAGCCCCAGCATTTT
CASRPIGGHQPQHF
>TRBV7-3|NA|TRBJ2-5|TRBD2
TGTGCCAGCAGCCCCACGGGACTAGCGGGATCGGAGACCCAGTACTTC
CASSPTGLAGSETQYF
>TRBV11-2|NA|TRBJ1-2|NA
TGTGCCAGCAGCTTTTCAGGCTATGGCTACACCTTC
CASSFSGYGYTF
>TRBV14|NA|TRBJ2-5|NA
TGTGCCAGCAGCCAAGATAGGCGACAGAACACCCAAGAGACCCAGTACTTC
CASSQDRRQNTQETQYF
>TRBV28|NA|TRBJ2-1|TRBD2
TGTGCCAGCAGTTTCGGCGGGAGTATAGGTGAGCAGTTCTTC
CASSFGGSIGEQFF
>TRBV7-3|NA|TRBJ2-1|TRBD2
TGTGCCAGCAGCTTACCGGGACTAGCGGGAGAAAATGAGCAGTTCTTC
CASSLPGLAGENEQFF
>TRBV27|NA|TRBJ2-7|NA
TGTGCCAGCAGTCCGCGACAGGGAGGCTACGAGCAGTACTTC
CASSPRQGGYEQYF
>TRBV18|NA|TRBJ2-5|TRBD2
TGTGCCAGCTCACAAAGACTAGCGGGAGTAGCGAGGTTGGAGACCCAGTACTTC
CASSQRLAGVARLETQYF
>TRBV30|NA|TRBJ1-1|NA
TGTGCCTGGGGACGAGGGGAGAAAGCTTTCTTT
CAWGRGEKAFF
>TRBV28|NA|TRBJ2-1|TRBD2
TGTGCCAGCAGATTACTAGCGGGGAAATACAATGAGCAGTTCTTC
CASRLLAGKYNEQFF